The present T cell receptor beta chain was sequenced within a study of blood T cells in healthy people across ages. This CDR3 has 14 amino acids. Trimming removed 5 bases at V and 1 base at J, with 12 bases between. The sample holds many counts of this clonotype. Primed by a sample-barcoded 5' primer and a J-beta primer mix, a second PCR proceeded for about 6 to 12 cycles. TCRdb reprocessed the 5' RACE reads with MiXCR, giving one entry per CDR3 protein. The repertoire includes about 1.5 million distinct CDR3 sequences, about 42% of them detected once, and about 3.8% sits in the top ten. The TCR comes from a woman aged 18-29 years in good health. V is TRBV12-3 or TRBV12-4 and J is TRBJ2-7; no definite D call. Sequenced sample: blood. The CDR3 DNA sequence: TGTGCCAGCAGTACGCGAGTGGGGTCCTACGAGCAGTACTTC. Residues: CASSTRVGSYEQYF.